Sequencing of this T cell receptor (beta chain) was carried out in a study of identical twins (dated by TCRdb to about 2016). At the level of the whole study: The study deep-sequenced TCR alpha and beta repertoires from monozygotic twins, unrelated adults of various ages and cord blood to test whether fetal clonotypes persist. Replicate twin experiments were performed at different times using different library preparation protocols to rule out contamination.

All donors were healthy Caucasians. Three pairs of female monozygotic twins, all aged 18 to 29 years, were included in the twin cohort. Peripheral blood mononuclear cells were used as the source from which RNA for TCR libraries was isolated. Study-wide conclusions, independent of this receptor: A weaker excess of twin sharing was found in beta out-of-frame sequences because the signal-to-noise ratio was lowered by fewer shared sequences. Recombination models systematically underestimated out-of-frame TCR alpha sharing in monozygotic twins but agreed with sharing between unrelated individuals. Compared with coincidental sharing between unrelated individuals, out-of-frame TCR alpha sequences shared between twins had an excess of sequences with low generation probability. Abundant cord blood beta clonotypes had fewer insertions, young adult naive repertoires showed a similar but weaker trend, and memory repertoires showed no such trend. Invariant T cells such as MAIT and iNKT could partly confound zero-insertion analyses, though diverse VJ usage argued against this for most clonotypes. Because the same donors could not be followed over many years, the conclusions depended on cross-sectional statistical analysis.

The germline V gene supplies CDR1 KGHDR and CDR2 SFDVKD. Its CDR3 holds 21 amino acids, cysteine through phenylalanine. The sequence is cut down to CDR3 DNA, 63 bases in frame from base 1. V and J are trimmed by 5 bases and 3 bases, and the gene matches miss 17 bases of the junction. The library was produced with 5' RACE. Reads for this sample came from an Illumina HiSeq 2000. A universal primer binding site was introduced by template switching, and a unique molecular identifier was present in the final cDNA, enabling accurate counting of TCR cDNA molecules. Specific primers in the conserved constant-segment region were used to synthesize first-strand cDNA for TCR alpha and beta chains. To control for contamination, every cDNA library was double barcoded, receiving both a SMART-Mk sample barcode and Illumina barcodes. TruSeq adapter sequences and Illumina sample barcodes were added in two successive PCR steps. Sequencing of the TCR alpha and beta cDNA libraries was done on the Illumina HiSeq platform using custom primers. Per the authors' processing: MiGEC processed the raw reads to extract unique molecular identifiers, while MiXCR was used to determine the CDR3 positions. For each individual, recombination models were inferred using an EM algorithm with the repgenHMM and IGoR tools. Shared clonotypes were analyzed with the tcR package in R, and sharing was normalized by the product of cloneset sizes. To study raw recombination free of thymic and clonal selection effects, out-of-frame nonproductive sequences were analyzed. The raw public data were reprocessed by TCRdb itself: fastp quality trimming at Q25, MiXCR clonotype calling, in-frame beta chains only. One record per CDR3 amino acid sequence lists the most common genes and DNA. V and J calls and clone size were set by TCRdb, not the authors. This sample holds approximately 620,000 distinct CDR3 sequences; roughly 8% were observed only once. The ten biggest clones cover around 0.98% of the sample.

A few counts support this clonotype. It has no known antigen specificity. Within one base of it there is no much larger clone, and no base qualities were kept. This sample also belongs to another study, concerning yellow fever vaccine responses in identical twins. The second paper further reports: According to the authors, the vaccine-induced T cell response in identical twins seemed to be partly convergent and partly specific to each individual. In identical twins, the study followed T cell clones that responded to the vaccine with precision.

The chain was built from TRBV24-1 and TRBJ2-3, and 15 junctional nucleotides match TRBD2. Sequences were obtained from PBMCs. The source of this sequence is a woman younger than 35 in good health. The base sequence is TGTGCCACCAGTGCCTCAACAGGGGTGGGACTAGCGGGAGGTAGGACAGATACGCAGTATTTT. The encoded protein is CATSASTGVGLAGGRTDTQYF.